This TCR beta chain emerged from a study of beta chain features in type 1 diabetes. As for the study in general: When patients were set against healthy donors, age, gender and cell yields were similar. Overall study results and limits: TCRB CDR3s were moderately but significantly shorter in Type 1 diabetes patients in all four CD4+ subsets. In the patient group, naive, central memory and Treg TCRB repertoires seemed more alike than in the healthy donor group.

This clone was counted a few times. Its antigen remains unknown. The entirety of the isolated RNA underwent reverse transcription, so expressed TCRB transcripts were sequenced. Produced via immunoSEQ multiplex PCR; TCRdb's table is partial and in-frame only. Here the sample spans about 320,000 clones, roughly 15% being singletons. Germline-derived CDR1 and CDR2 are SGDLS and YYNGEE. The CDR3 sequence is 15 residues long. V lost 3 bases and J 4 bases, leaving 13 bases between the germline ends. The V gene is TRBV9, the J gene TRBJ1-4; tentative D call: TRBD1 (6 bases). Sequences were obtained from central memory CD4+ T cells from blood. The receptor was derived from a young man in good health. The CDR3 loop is CASSADRQYNEKLFF. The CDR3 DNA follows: TGTGCCAGCAGCGCTGACAGGCAGTATAATGAAAAACTGTTTTTT.